This record concerns one T cell receptor beta chain sequence. The antigen remains unidentified. Germline CDR1 reads SEHNR; CDR2 reads FQNEAQ (reference sequence). Deletions cut 3 bases from V and 8 bases from J, with 13 bases between. The CDR3 length is 14 residues. Clones were sequenced by immunoSEQ multiplex PCR, and TCRdb holds only the in-frame ones, with some missing. The table lists 150,000 to 200,000 clones, roughly 94% of them singletons. This entry belongs to a study of T cell responses to AZD1222 COVID-19 vaccine. Findings of the study overall: Only five to seven individuals given AZD1222 were seropositive at baseline. Donors were largely white British and mainly female; clonal diversity was possibly underestimated. Reports say nearly half of spike-specific TCRs go after unmutated variant regions. Repertoires were obtained solely post-peak T cell response.

This receptor was identified in an adult in good health. This sequence joins TRBV7-9 and TRBJ1-4, with D maybe TRBD1 (6 bases). The specimen comprised peripheral blood, sampled on day 0 of AZD1222 vaccination. The CDR3 region has the DNA TGTGCCAGCAGCTTTGCTGGGGGCGGGGAAAAACTGTTTTTT. It is translated as CASSFAGGGEKLFF.